The 18 T cell receptor beta chains below all came from one sample that was sequenced in a study of Graves' ophthalmopathy and Graves' hyperthyroidism. Amplification of the TCR beta CDR3 regions used RNA transcripts (as template). HTBI-primed first-round RT-PCR preceded second-round multiplex PCR. MiXCR was run by TCRdb on the multiplex PCR reads, yielding one entry per CDR3 protein. The repertoire has about 550,000 distinct CDR3 sequences, less than 40% of them found once; the top ten carry roughly 4%. Sequencing was performed on peripheral blood or thyroid tissue (not recorded which). The receptors shown here come from an adult man with Graves' hyperthyroidism.

At least ten counts were recorded for this clonotype. Written as DNA, the CDR3 is TGTGCCAGCAGCCAAAACATTGGGTTGACGGACGAGCAGTACTTC. This sequence encodes CASSQNIGLTDEQYF. V is TRBV4-2 and J is TRBJ2-7, with unresolved D. This CDR3 has 15 amino acids. Germline lookup yields CDR1 LGHNA and CDR2 YNFKEQ. The V gene lost 2 bases and the J gene lost 5 bases, with 16 bases spanning the gap.

The V and J genes are TRBV9 and TRBJ2-3; 10 bases line up with TRBD2. CDR3 length equals 15 residues. After removal of 4 bases from V and 2 bases from J, the junction contained 4 bases not matched to a gene. Germline CDR1 SGDLS, CDR2 YYNGEE. CDR3 coding DNA: TGTGCCAGCAGCAAGAGCGGGAGGGTCACAGATACGCAGTATTTT. It yields the protein CASSKSGRVTDTQYF.

This clonotype was seen many times. The rearrangement joins TRBV12-3 or TRBV12-4 to TRBJ1-2; D not certain. This CDR3 contains 16 residues. Between the trimmed V and J ends, which lost 4 bases and 6 bases, there was a span of 21 bases. The chain's CDR3 is CASSSHSGVRRDGYTF. CDR3 DNA sequence: TGTGCCAGCAGTTCCCACTCAGGAGTTAGAAGGGATGGCTACACCTTC.

This clonotype was found many times. CDR3 region: CATSDTGGPSGANVLTF. CDR3 DNA sequence: TGTGCCACCAGTGATACAGGGGGCCCCTCTGGGGCCAACGTCCTGACTTTC. The chain uses TRBV24-1 and TRBJ2-6; TRBD1 aligns across 9 bases. Germline CDR1 KGHDR, CDR2 SFDVKD. After removal of 3 bases from V and 0 bases from J, the junction contained 2 bases not matched to a gene. This CDR3 comprises 17 residues.

The chain combines TRBV12-5 with TRBJ2-5; possibly TRBD2 for D (7 bases). Per the germline V gene, CDR1 is LGHNT and CDR2 is FRNRAP. There are 12 residues in the CDR3. V was pared by 5 bases and J by 5 bases, with 9 bases between. In DNA form, the CDR3 reads TGTGCTAGTGGTGGGAGGGGGGAGACCCAGTACTTC. Its protein is CASGGRGETQYF.

This clonotype was seen a few times. V usage is TRBV5-6 and J usage is TRBJ1-5; D gene uncertain. Germline lookup yields CDR1 SGHDT and CDR2 YYEEEE. Deletions cut 0 bases from V and 0 bases from J, with 10 bases between. The CDR3 consists of 16 residues. DNA of the CDR3: TGTGCCAGCAGCTTGGGAGATGAGTATAGCAATCAGCCCCAGCATTTT. It specifies CASSLGDEYSNQPQHF.

The V and J genes are TRBV9 and TRBJ2-2; 7 nucleotides agree with TRBD2. Germline assignment: CDR1 SGDLS and CDR2 YYNGEE. There are 16 residues in the CDR3. V was clipped by 5 bases and J by 1 base; unmatched bases: 8. The CDR3 protein is CASRGKAGVNTGELFF. The CDR3, as DNA: TGTGCCAGCAGGGGGAAGGCGGGGGTGAACACCGGGGAGCTGTTTTTT.

The chain is built from TRBV7-7 and TRBJ2-5; 12 bases align to TRBD2. The junction had 8 bases not matched to a gene; V was cut back by 4 bases and J by 5 bases. The CDR3 is made up of 16 amino acids. In germline, CDR1 is SSHAT, CDR2 FNYEAQ (reference sequence). CDR3 sequence reads: CASSSPGLAGKETQYF. The CDR3 DNA follows: TGTGCCAGCAGCTCACCAGGACTAGCGGGGAAGGAGACCCAGTACTTC.

This clonotype was counted at least ten times. The chain has TRBV20-1 and TRBJ1-5, with D uncertain. This CDR3 is 12 amino acids long. Trimming removed 3 bases from V and 0 bases from J, with 3 bases in between. The germline V gene encodes CDR1 DFQATT and CDR2 SNEGSKA (reference sequence). CDR3 region: CSARYSNQPQHF. CDR3 nucleotide sequence: TGCAGTGCTAGGTATAGCAATCAGCCCCAGCATTTT.

The chain is built from TRBV9 and TRBJ2-7; 8 nucleotides match TRBD1. The J call is in doubt because the DNA end fits TRBJ2-1 better. Germline V gene data show CDR1 as SGDLS and CDR2 as YYNGEE. This CDR3 is 14 amino acids long. The CDR3 spells CASSRQGLYNEQFF. The CDR3 DNA sequence: TGTGCCAGCAGCCGACAGGGGCTTTACAATGAGCAGTTCTTC.

This clonotype was detected only a few times. The J gene is TRBJ1-1, the V gene TRBV13, with D unresolved. Between the trimmed V and J ends, which lost 1 base and 1 base, there was a span of 7 bases. The germline V gene encodes CDR1 PRHDT and CDR2 FYEKMQ (reference sequence). The CDR3 has 14 amino acids. As DNA, the CDR3 is TGTGCCAGCAGCTTAGTTTCGGGGAACACTGAAGCTTTCTTT. Its protein is CASSLVSGNTEAFF.

The CDR3 reads CASSYSQAGRAEAFF. CDR3 nucleotide sequence: TGTGCCAGCAGTTACTCTCAGGCAGGGCGCGCTGAAGCTTTCTTT. The rearrangement uses TRBV6-5 and TRBJ1-1; possible D gene TRBD1, 5 bases. The CDR3 is 15 residues long. Trimming removed 0 bases at V and 6 bases at J, with 14 bases between. Germline CDR1 is MNHEY and CDR2 is SVGAGI.

The chain is built from TRBV6-5 and TRBJ1-1, with unresolved D. V was trimmed by 4 bases and J by 4 bases, leaving 10 bases between them. This CDR3 region has 13 residues. Germline loops: CDR1 MNHEY, CDR2 SVGAGI. CDR3 residues: CASSSWTSTEAFF. CDR3 DNA: TGTGCCAGCAGTTCCTGGACTAGCACTGAAGCTTTCTTT.

The sample holds many counts of this clonotype. The chain has TRBV6-5 and TRBJ1-3; no clear D. Germline values: CDR1 MNHEY, CDR2 SVGAGI. The CDR3 spans 14 residues. Trimming removed 10 bases at V and 0 bases at J, with 13 bases between. CDR3 sequence (DNA): TGTGCCACCACTACAGTGCTCTCTGGAAACACCATATATTTT. Its translation is CATTTVLSGNTIYF.

As for this clonotype: This sequence may be a read error, since a much larger clone differs from it by one base. The rearrangement joins TRBV5-1 to TRBJ1-4; 7 bases are a match to TRBD1. The CDR3 is 16 amino acids. CDR1 is SGHRS, CDR2 YFSETQ, per germline. CDR3 bases: TGCACCAGCAGCTTGGGGACAGTTGCTACTAATGAAAAACTGTTTTTT. Protein product: CTSSLGTVATNEKLFF.

Concerning this clonotype itself: A read error may account for a junction end that differs from germline. This chain connects TRBV7-2 to TRBJ1-3, with 11 bases identical to TRBD1. This CDR3 is built from 15 residues. Germline V CDR1 and CDR2: SGHTA, FQGNSA. The CDR3 protein is CASSLIGTGGITIYF. In nucleotides, the CDR3 is TGTGCCAGCAGCTTAATTGGGACAGGGGGAATCACCATATATTTT.

The chain couples TRBV7-2 to TRBJ2-3, with TRBD2 matching over 11 bases. The length of the CDR3 is 16 residues. The J segment lost 6 bases and the V segment lost 5 bases, leaving 10 bases of the junction unmatched. The germline CDR1 and CDR2 sequences are SGHTA and FQGNSA. CDR3 bases: TGTGCCAGCAGCCCTCGCGGTAGCGGGAGGGCGGATACGCAGTATTTT. It specifies CASSPRGSGRADTQYF.

V gene TRBV6-5 combines with J gene TRBJ2-5, with TRBD2 matching over 10 bases. The CDR3 has 17 amino acids. CDR1 is MNHEY and CDR2 is SVGAGI in the germline V gene. The ends lost 5 bases at V and 4 bases at J; junction bases unmatched: 13. The CDR3 spells CASSTNNLAGAGETQYF. The CDR3 DNA reads TGTGCCAGCAGTACGAATAATCTAGCGGGGGCCGGAGAGACCCAGTACTTC.